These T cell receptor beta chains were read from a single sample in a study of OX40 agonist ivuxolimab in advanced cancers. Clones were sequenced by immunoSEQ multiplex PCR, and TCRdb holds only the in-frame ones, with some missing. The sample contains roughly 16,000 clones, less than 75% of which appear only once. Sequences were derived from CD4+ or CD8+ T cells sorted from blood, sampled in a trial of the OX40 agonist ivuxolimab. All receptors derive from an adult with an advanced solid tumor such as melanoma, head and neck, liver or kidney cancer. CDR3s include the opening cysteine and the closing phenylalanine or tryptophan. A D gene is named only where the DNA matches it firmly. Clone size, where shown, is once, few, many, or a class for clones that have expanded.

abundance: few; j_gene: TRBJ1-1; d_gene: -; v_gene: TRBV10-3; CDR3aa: CAITATENTEAFF; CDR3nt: TGTGCCATCACTGCGACAGAGAACACTGAAGCTTTCTTT
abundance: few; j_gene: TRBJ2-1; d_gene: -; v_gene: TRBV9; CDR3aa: CASSVEGTYNEQFF; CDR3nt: TGTGCCAGCAGCGTAGAAGGAACCTACAATGAGCAGTTCTTC
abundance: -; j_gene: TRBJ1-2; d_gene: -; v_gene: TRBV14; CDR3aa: CASSQHLGRDSGYTF; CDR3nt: TGTGCCAGCAGCCAACACTTGGGCAGGGATAGCGGCTACACCTTC
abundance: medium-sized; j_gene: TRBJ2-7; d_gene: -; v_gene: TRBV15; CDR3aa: CATSLGLSYEQYF; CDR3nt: TGTGCCACCAGCCTCGGGCTGAGCTACGAGCAGTACTTC
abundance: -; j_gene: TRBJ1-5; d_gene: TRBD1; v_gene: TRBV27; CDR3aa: CTSTSTGHQPQHF; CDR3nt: TGTACCAGCACCTCGACAGGGCATCAGCCCCAGCATTTT
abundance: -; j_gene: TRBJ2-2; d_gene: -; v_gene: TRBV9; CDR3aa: CASSENTGELFF; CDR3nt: TGTGCCAGCAGTGAGAACACCGGGGAGCTGTTTTTT
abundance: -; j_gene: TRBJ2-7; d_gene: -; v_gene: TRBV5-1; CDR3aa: CASSLGAGDEQYF; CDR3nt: TGCGCCAGCAGCTTGGGGGCAGGGGACGAGCAGTACTTC
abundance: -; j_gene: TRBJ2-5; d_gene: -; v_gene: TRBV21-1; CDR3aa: CASSRGLAVNQETQYF; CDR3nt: TGTGCCAGCAGCAGGGGACTAGCGGTGAATCAAGAGACCCAGTACTTC
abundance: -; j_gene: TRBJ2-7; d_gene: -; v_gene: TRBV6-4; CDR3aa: CASSDRRAQNYEQYF; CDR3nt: TGTGCCAGCAGTGATCGGCGGGCCCAAAACTACGAGCAGTACTTC
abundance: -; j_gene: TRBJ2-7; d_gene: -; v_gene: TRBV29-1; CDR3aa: CSVSTDSTYEQYF; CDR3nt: TGCAGCGTCTCAACGGACAGCACCTACGAGCAGTACTTC
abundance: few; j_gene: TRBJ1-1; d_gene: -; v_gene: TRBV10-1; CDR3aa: CASSEPDRREAFF; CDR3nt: TGCGCCAGCAGTGAGCCGGACAGACGGGAAGCTTTCTTT
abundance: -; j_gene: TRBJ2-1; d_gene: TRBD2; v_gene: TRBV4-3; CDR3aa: CASSQGTSGSIYNEQFF; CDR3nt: TGCGCCAGCAGCCAGGGGACTAGCGGGAGTATCTACAATGAGCAGTTCTTC
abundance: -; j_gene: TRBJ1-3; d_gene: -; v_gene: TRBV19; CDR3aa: CASTSWAAGNTIYF; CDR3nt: TGTGCCAGTACCTCATGGGCGGCAGGAAACACCATATATTTT
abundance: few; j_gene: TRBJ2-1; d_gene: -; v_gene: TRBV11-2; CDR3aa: CASSLVRGNYNEQFF; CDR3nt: TGTGCCAGCAGCTTAGTTCGGGGGAATTACAATGAGCAGTTCTTC
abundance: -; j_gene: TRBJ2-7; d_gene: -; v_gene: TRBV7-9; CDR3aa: CASSPRLSRNHEQYF; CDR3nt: TGTGCCAGCAGCCCCCGTCTCTCCAGAAACCACGAGCAGTACTTC
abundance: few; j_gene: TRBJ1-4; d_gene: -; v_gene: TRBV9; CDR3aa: CASSPRGGREKLFF; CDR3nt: TGTGCCAGCAGCCCCCGAGGAGGGAGGGAAAAACTGTTTTTT
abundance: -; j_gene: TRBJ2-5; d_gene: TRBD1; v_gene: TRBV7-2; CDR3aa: CASSQPGQGVRETQYF; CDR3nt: TGTGCCAGCAGTCAGCCGGGACAGGGGGTTAGGGAGACCCAGTACTTC
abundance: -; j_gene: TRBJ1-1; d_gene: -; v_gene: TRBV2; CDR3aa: CASGGDRSTEAFF; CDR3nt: TGTGCCAGCGGGGGGGACCGGAGCACTGAAGCTTTCTTT
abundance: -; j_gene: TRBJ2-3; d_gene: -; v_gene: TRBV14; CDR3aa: CASSHGGTDTQYF; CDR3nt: TGTGCCAGCAGCCATGGGGGTACAGATACGCAGTATTTT
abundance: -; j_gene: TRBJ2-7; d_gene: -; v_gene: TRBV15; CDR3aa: CATSRDRGEYEQYF; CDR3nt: TGTGCCACCAGCAGAGACAGGGGGGAGTACGAGCAGTACTTC
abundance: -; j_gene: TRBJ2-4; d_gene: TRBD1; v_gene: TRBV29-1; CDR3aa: CSVEGWTGQKNIQYF; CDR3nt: TGCAGCGTTGAGGGATGGACAGGGCAGAAAAACATTCAGTACTTC
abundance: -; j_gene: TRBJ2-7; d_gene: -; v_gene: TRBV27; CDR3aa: CASSSTPPEPYYEQYF; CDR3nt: TGTGCCAGCAGTTCGACCCCACCGGAACCGTACTACGAGCAGTACTTC
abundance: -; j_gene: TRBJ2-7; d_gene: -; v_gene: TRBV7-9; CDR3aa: CASSLASAPYEQYF; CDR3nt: TGTGCCAGCAGCTTAGCTAGCGCTCCCTACGAGCAGTACTTC
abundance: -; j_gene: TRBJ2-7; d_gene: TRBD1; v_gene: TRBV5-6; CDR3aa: CASSSGQGGPYEQYF; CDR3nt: TGTGCCAGCAGTTCCGGACAGGGGGGGCCCTACGAGCAGTACTTC
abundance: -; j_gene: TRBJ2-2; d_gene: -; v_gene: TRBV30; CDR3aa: CAWSTGNTGELFF; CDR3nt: TGTGCCTGGAGTACAGGAAACACCGGGGAGCTGTTTTTT
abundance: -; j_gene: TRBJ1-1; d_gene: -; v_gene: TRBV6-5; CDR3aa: CASSGDEGMTEAFF; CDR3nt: TGTGCCAGCAGTGGTGATGAGGGGATGACTGAAGCTTTCTTT
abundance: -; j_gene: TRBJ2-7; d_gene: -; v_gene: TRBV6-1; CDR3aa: CASSGRGASYEQYF; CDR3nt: TGTGCCAGCAGTGGGAGGGGAGCTAGCTACGAGCAGTACTTC
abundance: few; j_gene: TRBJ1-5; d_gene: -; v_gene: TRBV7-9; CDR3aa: CASSLDGFNQPQHF; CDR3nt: TGTGCCAGCAGCTTGGACGGCTTCAATCAGCCCCAGCATTTT
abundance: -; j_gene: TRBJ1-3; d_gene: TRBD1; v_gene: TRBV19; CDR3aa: CASSLTGGIGNTIYF; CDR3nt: TGTGCCAGTAGTTTGACAGGGGGCATAGGAAACACCATATATTTT